This T cell receptor beta chain was recorded in a study of T cell responses to AZD1222 COVID-19 vaccine. The CDR3 contains 15 residues. Germline V gene lookup returns CDR1 MNHNS and CDR2 SASEGT. V gave up 8 bases and J gave up 0 bases, with 16 bases separating them. TCRdb's copy holds only in-frame clones and misses some; the assay was immunoSEQ multiplex PCR. This sample has 150,000 or so clones; approximately 90% occur once, and the top ten carry approximately 5.1%. The clonotype originates from an adult in good health. The genes are TRBV6-1 and TRBJ1-1, with D tentatively TRBD1 (5 bases). The sample was peripheral blood, taken on day 0 of AZD1222 vaccination. This CDR3 reads CASSLSGAVNTEAFF. CDR3 DNA sequence: TGTGCCAGCTCTCTCTCCGGGGCTGTGAACACTGAAGCTTTCTTT.